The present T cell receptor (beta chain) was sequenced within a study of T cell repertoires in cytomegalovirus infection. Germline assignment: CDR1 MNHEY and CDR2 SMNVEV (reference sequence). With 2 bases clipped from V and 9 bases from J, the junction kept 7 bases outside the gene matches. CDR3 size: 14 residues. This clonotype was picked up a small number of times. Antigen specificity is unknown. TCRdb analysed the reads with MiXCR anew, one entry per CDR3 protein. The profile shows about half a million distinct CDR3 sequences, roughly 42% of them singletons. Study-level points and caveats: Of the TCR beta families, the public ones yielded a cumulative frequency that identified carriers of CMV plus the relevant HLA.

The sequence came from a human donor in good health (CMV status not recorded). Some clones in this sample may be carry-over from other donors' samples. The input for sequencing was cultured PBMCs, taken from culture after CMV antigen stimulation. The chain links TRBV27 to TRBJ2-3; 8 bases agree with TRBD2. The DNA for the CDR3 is TGTGCCAGCAGTTTACTCCCGGGGGGGGGGACGCAGTATTTT. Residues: CASSLLPGGGTQYF.